This T cell receptor (beta chain) is drawn from a study of spatial heterogeneity in lung cancer. Study context: Each distinct TCR and UMI combination averaged more than ten appearances in raw reads. The study's findings and limits: Ubiquitous expanded tumor TCRs showed up in blood more at resection than follow-up.

As to time point: sample taken at primary tumor resection. Material for sequencing was whole RNA from tumor, nontumor lung or frozen PBMC, left unsorted. Samples came from some 73 TRACERx patients with untreated early-stage lung cancer. This CDR3 comprises 15 residues. Trimming removed 5 bases from V and 7 bases from J; junction bases left unmatched: 11. Germline V CDR1 and CDR2: MNHEY, SVGEGT. Single TCR cDNA molecules each had their own unique molecular identifier. TCRdb re-called the 5' RACE reads through MiXCR, storing one row per CDR3 protein. The profile shows roughly 48,000 distinct CDR3 sequences, roughly 5% of them singletons. The sample holds a few counts of this clonotype. Its antigen remains unidentified.

The TCR comes from a male donor with early-stage non-small cell lung cancer. This material consisted of PBMCs, taken at surgery. V gene TRBV6-2 or TRBV6-3 combines with J gene TRBJ2-3, with 8 bases fitting TRBD1. The CDR3 region has the DNA TGTGCCAGCAGTAGAGGGGACAGGCCCATGAATACGCAGTATTTT. It codes for CASSRGDRPMNTQYF.